This T cell receptor beta chain appears in the sequencing data of a study of cytomegalovirus exposure and HLA in healthy donors. Of note for this clone: The target antigen is unknown.

13 Jbeta primers and 60 Vbeta primers were used for the PCR. Here immunoSEQ multiplex PCR was the method, and the copy in TCRdb shows in-frame clones only, minus some. The data show around 140,000 clones, around 72% seen once. The study, taken as a whole, reports: The productive fraction for most TCR beta V segments was about 87% or about 30% in an earlier analysis.

This clonotype was sampled from a man between 50 and 59 years old in good health and CMV-seropositive. Sequencing was carried out using PBMCs.

In DNA, the CDR3 is TGTGCCCTTACAGGGAATGGATACAATGAGCAGTTCTTC. This codes for CALTGNGYNEQFF. V usage is TRBV21-1 and J usage is TRBJ2-1; TRBD1, the D gene given by the table, was not confirmed from the DNA. TRBV21-1 is a pseudogene locus. CDR3 size: 13 residues.